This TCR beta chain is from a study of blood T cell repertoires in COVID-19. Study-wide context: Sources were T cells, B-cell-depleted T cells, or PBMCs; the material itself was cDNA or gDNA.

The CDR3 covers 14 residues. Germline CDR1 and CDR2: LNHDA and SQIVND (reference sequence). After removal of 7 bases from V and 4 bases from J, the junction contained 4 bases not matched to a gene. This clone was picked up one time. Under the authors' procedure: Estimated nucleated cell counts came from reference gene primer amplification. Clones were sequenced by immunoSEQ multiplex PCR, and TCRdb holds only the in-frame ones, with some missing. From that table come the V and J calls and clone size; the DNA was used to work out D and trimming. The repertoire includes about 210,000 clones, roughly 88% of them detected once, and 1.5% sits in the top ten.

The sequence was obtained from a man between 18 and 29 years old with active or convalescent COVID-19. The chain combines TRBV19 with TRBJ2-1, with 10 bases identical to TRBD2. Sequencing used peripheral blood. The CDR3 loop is CASTLAGVYNEQFF. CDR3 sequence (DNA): TGTGCCAGTACTCTAGCGGGGGTTTACAATGAGCAGTTCTTC.